The 31 T cell receptor beta chains reported below all come from one sample, sequenced in a study of blood T cell repertoires in COVID-19. Only in-frame clones appear in the TCRdb table, and some are missing; sequencing was by immunoSEQ multiplex PCR. This sample has nearly 350,000 clones, with approximately 91% found just once. Sequencing was done on a sample of peripheral blood. The receptors were sampled from a woman in her seventies with COVID-19, enrolled during active disease.

The chain uses TRBV27 and TRBJ2-1, with 9 bases that match TRBD2. Germline trimming cut 5 bases from V and 5 bases from J; bases unmatched to any gene: 7. The CDR3 is 15 amino acids. The germline V gene encodes CDR1 MNHEY and CDR2 SMNVEV (reference sequence). The CDR3 loop is CASSLAGGLNNEQFF. The CDR3 nucleotides read TGTGCCAGCAGTCTTGCGGGGGGGTTAAACAATGAGCAGTTCTTC.

This chain connects TRBV29-1 to TRBJ2-7, with a weak D call TRBD1 (6 bases). The CDR3 runs 11 residues. CDR1 and CDR2 from the germline V gene are SQVTM and ANQGSEA. Trimming took 6 bases from V and 5 from J, leaving 11 bases between them. The CDR3 DNA reads TGCAGCGTCGGACAGCGCGACGAGCAGTACTTC. It encodes CSVGQRDEQYF.

V is TRBV5-6 and J is TRBJ1-2, with 7 bases aligning to TRBD1. Germline values: CDR1 SGHDT, CDR2 YYEEEE. Trimming took 4 bases from V and 4 from J; bases not matched to a gene: 7. This CDR3 region has 14 residues. The CDR3 coding sequence is TGTGCCAGCAGCGTAGACAGGGTGGGCTATGGCTACACCTTC. Translated: CASSVDRVGYGYTF.

The rearrangement joins TRBV28 to TRBJ2-7; tentative D call: TRBD2 (6 bases). This CDR3 contains 15 residues. CDR1 and CDR2 (germline): MDHEN, SYDVKM. Trimming removed 1 base from V and 2 bases from J, with 12 bases in between. The CDR3 reads CASSLSPGLTYEQYF. The CDR3, as DNA: TGTGCCAGCAGTTTATCCCCGGGACTGACCTACGAGCAGTACTTC. The complete variable domain, with remaining parts taken from reference TRBV28 and TRBJ2-7, reads DVKVTQSSRYLVKRTGEKVFLECVQDMDHENMFWYRQDPGLGLRLIYFSYDVKMKEKGDIPEGYSVSREKKERFSLILESASTNQTSMYLCASSLSPGLTYEQYFGPGTRLTVT.

A remark on this clone: One end of the junction fails to match germline, which may point to a read error. V gene TRBV9 combines with J gene TRBJ1-5; D remains ambiguous. This CDR3 region has 15 residues. Germline CDR1 reads SGDLS; CDR2 reads YYNGEE. CDR3 region: CVSSVTDSSNQPQHF. The CDR3 DNA reads as TGTGTCAGCAGCGTAACGGACTCTAGCAATCAGCCCCAGCATTTT.

The rearrangement links TRBV23-1 to TRBJ1-3; no clear D gene. TRBV23-1 carries the ORF label, with uncertain function. V was trimmed by 3 bases and J by 4 bases, leaving 22 bases between them. The CDR3 has 18 residues. Here the CDR3 DNA reads TGCGCCAGCAGTCACCGGCCCAGACTCTCCCTAGCAGGAAACACCATATATTTT. Residues: CASSHRPRLSLAGNTIYF.

The CDR3 loop reads CASSLNRGPIIGYGYTF. The CDR3 nucleotides are TGTGCCAGCAGCTTAAACAGGGGGCCGATTATCGGTTATGGCTACACCTTC. V gene TRBV11-2 combines with J gene TRBJ1-2; 9 bases agree with TRBD1. The CDR3 loop spans 17 amino acids. CDR1 SGHAT and CDR2 FQNNGV come from the germline V gene. The ends lost 2 bases at V and 5 bases at J; junction bases unmatched: 12.

The chain is built from TRBV11-2 and TRBJ2-7; unclear D gene. The germline V gene has CDR1 SGHAT and CDR2 FQNNGV. The V and J ends lost 1 base and 4 bases respectively, with 8 bases between them. The CDR3 contains 13 residues. CDR3 nucleotides: TGTGCCAGCAGCTTAGTCAGAACGTACGAGCAGTACTTC. Translating gives CASSLVRTYEQYF.

This clone was observed once. The sample holds other DNA sequences that translate to the same CDR3. This chain connects TRBV7-7 to TRBJ2-5; TRBD2 matches 16 bases. V lost 3 bases to trimming and J lost 5 bases; unmatched junction nucleotides: 3. Germline CDR1 and CDR2: SSHAT and FNYEAQ (reference sequence). This CDR3 region has 16 residues. Here the CDR3 reads CASSLGLAGGEETQYF. The DNA for the CDR3 is TGTGCCAGCAGCTTGGGACTAGCGGGGGGGGAGGAGACCCAGTACTTC. The variable domain in full, with the rest retrieved from reference TRBV7-7 and TRBJ2-5, is GAGVSQSPRYKVTKRGQDVTLRCDPISSHATLYWYQQALGQGPEFLTYFNYEAQPDKSGLPSDRFSAERPEGSISTLTIQRTEQRDSAMYRCASSLGLAGGEETQYFGPGTRLLVL.

This sequence joins TRBV4-1 and TRBJ2-3, with TRBD2 identical over 9 bases. The V gene end was trimmed by 3 bases and the J gene end by 5 bases; junction bases not matched to a gene: 12. The CDR3 loop spans 17 amino acids. Germline V gene lookup returns CDR1 MGHRA and CDR2 YSYEKL. CDR3 region: CASSHSTASGARDTQYF. The CDR3 nucleotides read TGCGCCAGCAGCCATAGCACGGCTAGCGGGGCTAGAGATACGCAGTATTTT.

The chain recombines TRBV3-1 (or the pseudogene TRBV3-2) with TRBJ1-1; 7 bases agree with TRBD1. The trim removed 0 bases at V and 11 bases at J, leaving 6 bases unmatched. CDR1 and CDR2 from the germline V gene are LGHDT and YNNKEL (reference sequence). The CDR3 consists of 13 residues. CDR3 DNA: TGTGCCAGCAGCCAAGATCGAACAGGGGCCGCTTTCTTT. It translates to CASSQDRTGAAFF.

The rearrangement links TRBV5-1 to TRBJ1-6; D is unclear. With 5 bases removed from V and 5 bases from J, the gap between germline ends came to 8 bases. Germline CDR1 is SGHRS and CDR2 is YFSETQ. The CDR3 is 13 amino acids. Here the CDR3 reads CASSDRDNSPLHF. CDR3 DNA sequence: TGCGCCAGCAGTGATCGAGATAATTCACCCCTCCACTTT.

This chain links TRBV15 with TRBJ2-1, with 14 bases identical to TRBD2. The CDR3 sequence is 16 residues long. Germline V lookup: CDR1 LNHNV, CDR2 YYDKDF (reference sequence). The J segment lost 7 bases and the V segment lost 5 bases, leaving 7 bases of the junction unmatched. The CDR3 nucleotides read TGTGCCACCAGCGGGCCGACTAGCGGGGGGGCAAATGAGCAGTTCTTC. This gives the protein CATSGPTSGGANEQFF.

This clone was seen more than once but under ten times. The chain joins TRBV18 to TRBJ1-5, with 8 positions matching TRBD1. Per the germline V gene, CDR1 is KGHSH and CDR2 is LQKENI. The V segment lost 3 bases and the J segment 4 bases; nucleotides outside the gene matches: 5. The CDR3 consists of 15 residues. The CDR3 region has the DNA TGTGCCAGCTCACCTCCGGGACAGGCAAATCAGCCCCAGCATTTT. It codes for CASSPPGQANQPQHF.

Points on this clone: Distinct nucleotide sequences in the sample also encode this CDR3. The chain links TRBV19 to TRBJ1-5, with TRBD1 identical over 7 bases. The V and J ends lost 3 bases and 1 base, in that order; junction bases with no gene match: 3. This CDR3 contains 15 residues. Germline CDR1 is LNHDA and CDR2 is SQIVND (reference sequence). The CDR3 loop is CASSIDRDSNQPQHF. CDR3 nucleotide sequence: TGTGCCAGTAGTATCGACAGGGACAGCAATCAGCCCCAGCATTTT.

This clone was seen a handful of times. The chain employs TRBV3-1 (or the pseudogene TRBV3-2) and TRBJ1-6; 7 bases are shared with TRBD1. Trimming at V came to 1 base and at J to 6 bases, leaving 3 bases not matched to a gene. The CDR3 totals 15 residues. Germline V gene sequence: CDR1 LGHDT, CDR2 YNNKEL (reference sequence). This CDR3 is CASSQGDRLNSPLHF. CDR3 nucleotide sequence: TGTGCCAGCAGCCAAGGGGACAGACTTAATTCACCCCTCCACTTT.

The chain is built from TRBV5-6 and TRBJ1-5, with 9 bases identical to TRBD1. The J segment lost 0 bases and the V segment lost 4 bases, leaving 5 bases of the junction unmatched. The CDR3 spans 16 residues. Looked up from germline, CDR1 is SGHDT and CDR2 is YYEEEE. DNA for the CDR3: TGTGCCAGCAGCCGATGGACAGGGGATAGCAATCAGCCCCAGCATTTT. Encoded protein: CASSRWTGDSNQPQHF.

The chain uses TRBV18 and TRBJ1-4, with D possibly matching TRBD1 (6 bases). V was cut by 4 bases and J by 8 bases, with 14 bases left in between. Per the germline V gene, CDR1 is KGHSH and CDR2 is LQKENI. This CDR3 is 14 amino acids long. The CDR3 sequence: CASSLQGIDEKLFF. CDR3 nucleotide sequence: TGTGCCAGCTCACTTCAGGGGATTGACGAAAAACTGTTTTTT.

The rearrangement uses TRBV28 and TRBJ2-6; 7 bases are shared with TRBD2. The junction had 17 bases not matched to a gene; V was cut back by 5 bases and J by 4 bases. The CDR3 is 19 residues long. The germline gives CDR1 MDHEN, CDR2 SYDVKM. The CDR3 sequence is CASSPGLGTIGGGANVLTF. The CDR3 DNA follows: TGTGCCAGCAGTCCCGGACTAGGAACGATCGGTGGGGGGGCCAACGTCCTGACTTTC.

The rearrangement links TRBV10-1 to TRBJ1-4, with TRBD1 matching over 11 bases. V trimming: 4 bases; J trimming: 11 bases; junction bases outside the gene matches: 9. This CDR3 has 15 amino acids. CDR1 WNHNN and CDR2 SYGVQD come from the germline V gene (reference sequence). CDR3 coding DNA: TGCGCCAGCAGTGGCCCCGGACAGGGGGCAGAGAAACTGTTTTTT. The encoded protein is CASSGPGQGAEKLFF.

The chain recombines TRBV7-9 with TRBJ1-4; 7 nucleotides align to TRBD1. CDR1 SEHNR and CDR2 FQNEAQ come from the germline V gene (reference sequence). The CDR3 has 14 amino acids. The J segment lost 3 bases and the V segment lost 4 bases, leaving 2 bases of the junction unmatched. The chain's CDR3 is CASSSGQPNEKLFF. CDR3 nucleotides: TGTGCCAGCAGCTCGGGACAGCCTAATGAAAAACTGTTTTTT.

V and J are TRBV5-4 and TRBJ1-1, with D tentatively TRBD1 (5 bases). Germline loops: CDR1 SGHNT, CDR2 YYREEE (reference sequence). Trimming took off 0 bases at V and 7 bases at J, with 16 bases between the two ends. The CDR3 runs 15 residues. As DNA, the CDR3 is TGTGCCAGCAGCTTGGACGCGGGGCAGGGTTTTGAAGCTTTCTTT. It yields the protein CASSLDAGQGFEAFF.

The chain is built from TRBV5-1 and TRBJ1-4, with 7 nucleotides matching TRBD1. The CDR3 is made up of 14 amino acids. J lost 8 bases, V lost 0 bases, and 4 bases had no gene match. Germline lookup yields CDR1 SGHRS and CDR2 YFSETQ. The CDR3 region is CASSLDRGGEKLFF. CDR3 sequence (DNA): TGCGCCAGCAGCTTGGACAGGGGTGGGGAAAAACTGTTTTTT.

J is TRBJ2-7 and V is TRBV15; TRBD2 matches at 9 bases. Losses at the gene ends were 0 bases for V and 2 bases for J; bases not matched to a gene: 14. This CDR3 comprises 19 residues. The germline CDR1 and CDR2 sequences are LNHNV and YYDKDF (reference sequence). The CDR3 loop reads CATSRDLGASGGSTYEQYF. The CDR3, as DNA: TGTGCCACCAGCAGAGATTTAGGAGCAAGCGGGGGGTCTACCTACGAGCAGTACTTC.

The chain carries TRBV3-1 (or the pseudogene TRBV3-2) and TRBJ1-2; D perhaps matches TRBD1 (5 bases). Germline CDR1 reads LGHDT; CDR2 reads YNNKEL (reference sequence). This CDR3 has 15 residues. With 2 bases removed from V and 4 bases from J, the gap between germline ends came to 14 bases. CDR3 DNA: TGTGCCAGCAGCCAACGACTCGAGACAGTCTATGGCTACACCTTC. Its translation is CASSQRLETVYGYTF.

The J gene is TRBJ1-2, the V gene TRBV19; tentatively, D is TRBD1 (5 bases). This CDR3 is 13 amino acids long. V was shortened by 10 bases and J by 5 bases, with 17 bases between the two germline ends. Germline CDR1 LNHDA, CDR2 SQIVND (reference sequence). The CDR3: CATRGPRLYGYTF. CDR3 bases: TGTGCCACAAGGGGTCCCAGATTGTATGGCTACACCTTC.

The V and J genes are TRBV20-1 and TRBJ1-1, with D maybe TRBD1 (5 bases). This CDR3 comprises 11 residues. Between the trimmed V and J ends, which lost 6 bases and 6 bases, there was a span of 11 bases. Per the germline V gene, CDR1 is DFQATT and CDR2 is SNEGSKA (reference sequence). The CDR3 coding sequence is TGCAGTGCCCCGGGGGGAGCTGAAGCTTTCTTT. Translating it yields CSAPGGAEAFF.

The J gene is TRBJ2-5, the V gene TRBV18; 9 bases align to TRBD1. The CDR3 totals 15 residues. J was trimmed by 2 bases and V by 5 bases; bases with no gene match: 6. Germline lookup yields CDR1 KGHSH and CDR2 LQKENI. The CDR3 region is CASSSGQGAQETQYF. The CDR3 DNA sequence: TGTGCCAGCTCATCGGGACAGGGTGCTCAAGAGACCCAGTACTTC.

The chain joins TRBV5-1 to TRBJ2-5; TRBD1 agrees at 8 bases. Germline trimming cut 5 bases from V and 6 bases from J; bases unmatched to any gene: 6. CDR1 is SGHRS, CDR2 YFSETQ, per germline. The CDR3 runs to 13 residues. The CDR3 loop reads CASSPGQGQTQYF. The DNA for the CDR3 is TGCGCCAGCAGTCCCGGACAGGGACAGACCCAGTACTTC.

V and J are TRBV29-1 and TRBJ1-1; 9 nucleotides align to TRBD1. Per the germline V gene, CDR1 is SQVTM and CDR2 is ANQGSEA. The ends lost 5 bases at V and 8 bases at J; junction bases unmatched: 12. The CDR3 runs to 14 residues. The CDR3 loop reads CSVQSGTGLSEAFF. DNA for the CDR3: TGCAGCGTTCAATCGGGGACAGGGTTGTCAGAAGCTTTCTTT.

This rearrangement joins TRBV18 to TRBJ1-1; TRBD1 matches at 8 bases. The CDR3 is 15 residues long. V lost 4 bases to trimming and J lost 5 bases; unmatched junction nucleotides: 9. CDR1 and CDR2 (germline): KGHSH, LQKENI. DNA for the CDR3: TGTGCCAGCTCACAGAAGACAGGGGCCGGAACTGAAGCTTTCTTT. Its protein is CASSQKTGAGTEAFF.